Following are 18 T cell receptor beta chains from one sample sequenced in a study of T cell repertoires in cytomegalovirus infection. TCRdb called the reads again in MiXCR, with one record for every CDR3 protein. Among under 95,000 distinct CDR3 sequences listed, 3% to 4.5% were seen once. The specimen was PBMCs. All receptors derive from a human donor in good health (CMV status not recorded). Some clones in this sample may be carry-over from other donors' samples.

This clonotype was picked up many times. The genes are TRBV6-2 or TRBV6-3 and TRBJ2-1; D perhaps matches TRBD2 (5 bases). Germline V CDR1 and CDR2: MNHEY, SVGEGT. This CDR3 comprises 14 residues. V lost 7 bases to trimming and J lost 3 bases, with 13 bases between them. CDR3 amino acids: CASTVGLLYNEQFF. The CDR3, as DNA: TGTGCCAGCACCGTCGGACTCCTCTACAATGAGCAGTTCTTC.

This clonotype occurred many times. CDR3 in DNA: TGTGCCAGCTCATCCCTGGGGGTCGTCAACTACGAGCAGTACTTC. It translates to CASSSLGVVNYEQYF. V is TRBV18 and J is TRBJ2-7, with D perhaps given as TRBD1 or TRBD2 (5 bases each). Germline-derived CDR1 and CDR2 are KGHSH and LQKENI. With 5 bases removed from V and 3 bases from J, the gap between germline ends came to 17 bases. CDR3 length equals 15 residues.

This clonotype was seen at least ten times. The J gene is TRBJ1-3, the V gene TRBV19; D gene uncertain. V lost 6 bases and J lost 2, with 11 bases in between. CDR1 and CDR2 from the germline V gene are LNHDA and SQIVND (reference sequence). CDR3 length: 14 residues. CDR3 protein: CASSLLLTGNTIYF. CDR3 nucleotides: TGTGCCAGTAGCTTGCTCCTAACTGGAAACACCATATATTTT.

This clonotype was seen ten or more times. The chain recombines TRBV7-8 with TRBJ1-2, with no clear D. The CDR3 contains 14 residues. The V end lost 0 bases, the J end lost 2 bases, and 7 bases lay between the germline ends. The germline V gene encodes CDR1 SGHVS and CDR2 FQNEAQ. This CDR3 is CASSLATENYGYTF. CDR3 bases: TGTGCCAGCAGCTTAGCGACCGAGAACTATGGCTACACCTTC. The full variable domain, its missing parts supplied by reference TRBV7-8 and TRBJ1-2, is GAGVSQSPRYKVAKRGQDVALRCDPISGHVSLFWYQQALGQGPEFLTYFQNEAQLDKSGLPSDRFFAERPEGSVSTLKIQRTQQEDSAVYLCASSLATENYGYTFGSGTRLTVV.

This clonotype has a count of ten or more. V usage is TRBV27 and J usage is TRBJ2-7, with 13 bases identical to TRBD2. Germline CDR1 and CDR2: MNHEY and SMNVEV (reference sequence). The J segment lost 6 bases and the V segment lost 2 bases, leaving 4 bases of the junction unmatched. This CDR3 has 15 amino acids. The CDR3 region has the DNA TGTGCCAGCAGTTTAACCGGGACTAGCGGGACCGAGCAGTACTTC. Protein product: CASSLTGTSGTEQYF.

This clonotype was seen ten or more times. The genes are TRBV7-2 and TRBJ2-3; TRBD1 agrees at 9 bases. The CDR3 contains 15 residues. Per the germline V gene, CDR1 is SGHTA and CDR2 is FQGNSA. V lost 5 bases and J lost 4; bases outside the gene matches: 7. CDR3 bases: TGTGCCAGCAGCCTGTCCGGGACAGGGCCAGATACGCAGTATTTT. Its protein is CASSLSGTGPDTQYF.

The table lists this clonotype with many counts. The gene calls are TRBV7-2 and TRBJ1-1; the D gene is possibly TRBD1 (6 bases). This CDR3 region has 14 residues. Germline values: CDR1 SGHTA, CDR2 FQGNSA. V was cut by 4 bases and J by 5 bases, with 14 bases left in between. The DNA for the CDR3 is TGTGCCAGCAGCTCACAGGGTGATAGGACTGAAGCTTTCTTT. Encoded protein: CASSSQGDRTEAFF.

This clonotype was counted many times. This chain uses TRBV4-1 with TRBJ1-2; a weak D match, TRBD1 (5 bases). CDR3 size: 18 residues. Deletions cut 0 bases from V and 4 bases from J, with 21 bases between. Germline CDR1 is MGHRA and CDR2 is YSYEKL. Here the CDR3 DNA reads TGCGCCAGCAGCCAAGATTTTAAACAGGCAAACTGGGGCTATGGCTACACCTTC. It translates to CASSQDFKQANWGYGYTF.

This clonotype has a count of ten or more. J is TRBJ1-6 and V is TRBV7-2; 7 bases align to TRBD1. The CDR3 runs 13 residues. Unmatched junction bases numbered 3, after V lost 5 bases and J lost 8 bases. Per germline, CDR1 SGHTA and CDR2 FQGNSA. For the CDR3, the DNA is TGTGCCAGCAGCCAAGACAGGGATTCACCCCTCCACTTT. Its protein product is CASSQDRDSPLHF.

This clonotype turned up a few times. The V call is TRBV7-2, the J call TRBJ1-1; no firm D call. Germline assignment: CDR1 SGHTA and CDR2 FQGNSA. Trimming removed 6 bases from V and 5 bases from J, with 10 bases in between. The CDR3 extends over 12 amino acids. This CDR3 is CASSSVWTEAFF. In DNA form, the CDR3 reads TGTGCCAGCAGTTCGGTGTGGACTGAAGCTTTCTTT.

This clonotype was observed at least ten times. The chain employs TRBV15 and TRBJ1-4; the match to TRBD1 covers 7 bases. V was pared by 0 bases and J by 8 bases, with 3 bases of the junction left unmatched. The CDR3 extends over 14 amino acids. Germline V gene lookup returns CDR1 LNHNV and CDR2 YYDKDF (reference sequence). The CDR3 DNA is TGTGCCACCAGCAGAGAACAGGGGAAGGAAAAACTGTTTTTT. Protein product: CATSREQGKEKLFF.

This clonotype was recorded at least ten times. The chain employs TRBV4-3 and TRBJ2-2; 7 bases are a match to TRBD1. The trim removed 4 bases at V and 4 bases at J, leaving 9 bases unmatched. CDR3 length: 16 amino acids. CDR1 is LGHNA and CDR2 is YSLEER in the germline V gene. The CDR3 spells CASSPQRGRVTGELFF. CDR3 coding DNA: TGCGCCAGCAGCCCCCAGAGGGGGCGAGTCACCGGGGAGCTGTTTTTT.

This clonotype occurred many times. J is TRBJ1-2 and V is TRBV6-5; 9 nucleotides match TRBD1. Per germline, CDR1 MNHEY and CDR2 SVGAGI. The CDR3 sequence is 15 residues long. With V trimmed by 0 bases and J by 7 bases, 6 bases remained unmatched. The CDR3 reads CASSYSLGQGSGYTF. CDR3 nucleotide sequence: TGTGCCAGCAGTTACTCGCTGGGACAGGGTTCTGGCTACACCTTC.

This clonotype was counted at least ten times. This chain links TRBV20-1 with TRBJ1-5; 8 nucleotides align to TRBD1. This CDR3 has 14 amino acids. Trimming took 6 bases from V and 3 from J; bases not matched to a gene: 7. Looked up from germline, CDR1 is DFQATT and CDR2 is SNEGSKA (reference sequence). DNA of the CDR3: TGCAGTGCCCAGGACAGGGCGATCAATCAGCCCCAGCATTTT. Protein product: CSAQDRAINQPQHF.

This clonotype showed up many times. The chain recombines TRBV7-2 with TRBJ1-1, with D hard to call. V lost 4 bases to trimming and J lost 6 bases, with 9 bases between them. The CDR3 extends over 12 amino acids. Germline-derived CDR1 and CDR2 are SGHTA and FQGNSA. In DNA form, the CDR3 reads TGTGCCAGCAGCTGGGGTTTCGCTGAAGCTTTCTTT. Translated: CASSWGFAEAFF. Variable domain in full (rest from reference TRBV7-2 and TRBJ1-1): GAGVSQSPSNKVTEKGKDVELRCDPISGHTALYWYRQSLGQGLEFLIYFQGNSAPDKSGLPSDRFSAERTGGSVSTLTIQRTQQEDSAVYLCASSWGFAEAFFGQGTRLTVV.

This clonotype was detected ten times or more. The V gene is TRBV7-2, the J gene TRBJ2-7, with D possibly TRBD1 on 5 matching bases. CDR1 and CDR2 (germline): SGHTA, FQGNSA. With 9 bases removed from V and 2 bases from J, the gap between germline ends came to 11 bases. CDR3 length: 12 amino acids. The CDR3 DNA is TGTGCCAGTGGGCCACAGGCCTACGAGCAGTACTTC. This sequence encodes CASGPQAYEQYF.

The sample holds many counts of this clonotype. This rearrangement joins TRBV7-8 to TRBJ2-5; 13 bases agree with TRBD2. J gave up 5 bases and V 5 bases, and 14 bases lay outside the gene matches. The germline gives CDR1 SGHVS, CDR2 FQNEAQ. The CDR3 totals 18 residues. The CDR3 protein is CASSPGLAGVRFGETQYF. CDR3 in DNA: TGTGCCAGCAGCCCAGGACTAGCGGGAGTGAGGTTTGGGGAGACCCAGTACTTC.

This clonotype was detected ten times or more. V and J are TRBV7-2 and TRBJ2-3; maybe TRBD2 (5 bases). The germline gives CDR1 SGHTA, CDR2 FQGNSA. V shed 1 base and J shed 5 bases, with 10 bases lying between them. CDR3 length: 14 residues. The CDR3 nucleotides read TGTGCCAGCAGCTTAGGCGGGCTGGGAGATACGCAGTATTTT. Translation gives CASSLGGLGDTQYF.